This T cell receptor beta chain derives from a study of blood T cell repertoires in COVID-19. Clones were sequenced by immunoSEQ multiplex PCR, and TCRdb holds only the in-frame ones, with some missing. Among 300,000 or so clones, roughly 82% were seen once, and the ten largest hold 1.5% to 2%. Comments on this clone: A read error may account for a junction end that differs from germline.

Germline V lookup: CDR1 SGHRS, CDR2 YFSETQ. This CDR3 is built from 12 residues. The sample taken for sequencing was peripheral blood. The source of this sequence is a woman in her forties or fifties with acute or convalescent COVID-19. The chain joins TRBV5-1 to TRBJ2-7; D perhaps matches TRBD2 (6 bases). The CDR3: CASSLEEGGTSF. CDR3 bases: TGCGCCAGCAGCTTGGAGGAGGGAGGCACCTCCTTC.